This is a list of T cell receptor beta chains from one sample in a study of STAT5B mutations in CD4+ large granular lymphocyte leukemia. The table came from immunoSEQ multiplex PCR; TCRdb's copy has only in-frame clones and leaves some out. Found here are roughly 29,000 clones, 65% to 75% of them singletons; the top ten hold about 3.1%. The sequencing sample was made of CD4+ T cells from blood buffy coats. These receptors were taken from a human donor in good health. Each CDR3 is given with its conserved first and last residue. D genes are given only for firm matches. Rows may omit the clone size; those that give it use once, few, many or a size class.

TRBJ1-5 | - | few | TRBV6-6 | TGTGCCAGCAGGACAGCACACAATCCCAATCAGCCCCAGCATTTT | CASRTAHNPNQPQHF
TRBJ1-2 | - | - | TRBV7-2 | TGTGCCAGCAGCTTAGAGCGTTTACAGGACTATGGCTACACCTTC | CASSLERLQDYGYTF
TRBJ2-4 | - | once | TRBV18 | TGTGCCAGCTCACCACCGTTGGCTGAGAAGGCCAAAAACATTCAGTACTTC | CASSPPLAEKAKNIQYF
TRBJ2-1 | TRBD2 | - | TRBV29-1 | TGCAGCGCCTTTATAGCGGGAGGTTACTACAATGAGCAGTTCTTC | CSAFIAGGYYNEQFF
TRBJ2-3 | TRBD1 | - | TRBV10-3 | TGTGCCATCAGTCCCCGGGACAGGGGGCCAGATACGCAGTATTTT | CAISPRDRGPDTQYF
TRBJ2-1 | TRBD2 | - | TRBV5-8 | TGTGCCAGCAGCTTACTTCAGCTAGCGGGTCCCTACAATGAGCAGTTCTTC | CASSLLQLAGPYNEQFF
TRBJ2-2 | - | - | TRBV5-1 | TGCGCCAGCAGCCGCCCGCCCCTAACCGGGGAGCTGTTTTTT | CASSRPPLTGELFF
TRBJ2-3 | TRBD1 | - | TRBV18 | TGTGCCAGCTCACCAAAAAACAGGGGCACCACAGATACGCAGTATTTT | CASSPKNRGTTDTQYF
TRBJ2-2 | - | - | TRBV11-1 | TGTGCCAGCAGCTTAAAACAAGGGACCGGGGAGCTGTTTTTT | CASSLKQGTGELFF
TRBJ1-2 | - | - | TRBV4-2 | TGTGCCAGCAGCCAAGAAGCGGCAAGCTCTATCTATGGCTACACCTTC | CASSQEAASSIYGYTF
TRBJ2-2 | - | few | TRBV30 | TGTGCCTGGACTATCACCGGGGAGCTGTTTTTT | CAWTITGELFF
TRBJ2-3 | - | - | TRBV18 | TGTGCCAGCTCACCACTATCAAGGGGGTTCACAGATACGCAGTATTTT | CASSPLSRGFTDTQYF
TRBJ1-2 | TRBD1 | - | TRBV5-6 | TGTGCCAGCAGCGGATCCGGGACAGTCTACCATGGCTACACCTTC | CASSGSGTVYHGYTF
TRBJ1-2 | - | - | TRBV6-6 | TGTGCCAGCAGTTACTCCGGGACATTCTATGGCTACACCTTC | CASSYSGTFYGYTF